This TCR beta chain stems from a study of T-cell memory formation after mild COVID-19. Study observations and caveats: A second wave expanding day 15 to 37 was CD4+-biased; contracting clones were balanced. Most CD4+ clones that shrank were in CM and EM, while CD8+ ones turned up in EMRA.

Trimming cost V 5 bases and J 3 bases, with 22 bases left between them. CDR3 size: 17 residues. Germline V CDR1 and CDR2: SGHAT, FQNNGV. TCRdb processed the 5' RACE reads anew with MiXCR; each CDR3 protein has one entry. The sample has roughly 160,000 distinct CDR3 sequences; over 10% are singletons. This clonotype occurred a few times. Its antigen is currently unknown. Source material: PBMCs or a T cell subset sorted from them (not recorded which). This TCR was sampled from a man in his late teens or twenties who had mild COVID-19 (a few samples of this study predate the infection). Cell type and time point are not known. The genes are TRBV11-2 and TRBJ1-1; a possible D gene is TRBD1 (5 bases). The CDR3 coding sequence is TGTGCCAGCAGCCTTTCCCGGGGCGACGGGGGAGACACTGAAGCTTTCTTT. The encoded protein is CASSLSRGDGGDTEAFF.